The clone carrying this TCR beta chain was picked up many times. Its specificity is unknown. The data belong to a study of T cells after yellow fever vaccination. Points from the study as a whole: Although most clonotypes did not, a small share appeared in both CD4 and CD8 compartments. Most clones from primary vaccination resurfaced after the booster (96% CD4, about 91% CD8).

TCRdb passed the 5' RACE reads through MiXCR, listing each CDR3 protein once. This sample has nearly 300,000 distinct CDR3 sequences; 7.5% to 9% occur once, and the top ten carry about 3%. V was shortened by 0 bases and J by 8 bases, with 10 bases between the two germline ends. Per the germline V gene, CDR1 is SGHAT and CDR2 is FQNNGV. The CDR3 loop spans 13 amino acids. The chain has TRBV11-2 and TRBJ1-1; no clear D gene. The sequencing used CD4+ T cells sorted from PBMCs, collected 5 days after the yellow fever booster vaccination. The TCR comes from a man between 18 and 35 years old who received the YFV17D yellow fever vaccine. CDR3 loop: CASSLDRVGEAFF. The CDR3 bases are TGTGCCAGCAGCTTAGATCGGGTAGGAGAAGCTTTCTTT.